The 25 T cell receptor beta chains listed next were all sequenced from one sample in a study of T cell repertoires in cytomegalovirus infection. TCRdb independently ran MiXCR on the reads; one entry per CDR3 protein. The table lists some 320,000 distinct CDR3 sequences, over 7.5% of them singletons. Source material: PBMCs. Receptors were obtained from a human donor in good health (CMV status not recorded). Some clones in this sample may be carry-over from other donors' samples.

This clonotype appeared a few times. The chain employs TRBV6-2 or TRBV6-3 and TRBJ2-5, with D possibly called TRBD1 or TRBD2 (5 bases each). Trimming stripped 4 bases from V and 5 bases from J, with 14 bases between. This CDR3 comprises 14 residues. Germline loops: CDR1 MNHEY, CDR2 SVGEGT. The CDR3 loop is CASSSYAEGETQYF. For the CDR3, the DNA is TGTGCCAGCAGTTCTTACGCCGAGGGGGAGACCCAGTACTTC.

The rearrangement links TRBV14 to TRBJ2-2; D gene uncertain. The CDR3 length is 14 residues. The V end lost 2 bases, the J end lost 5 bases, and 9 bases lay between the germline ends. CDR1 and CDR2 (germline): SGHDN, FVKESK. The CDR3 DNA reads TGTGCCAGCAGCCAACGGTTGATAACCGGGGAGCTGTTTTTT. It is translated as CASSQRLITGELFF.

This clonotype was seen repeatedly, ten times or more. The chain recombines TRBV27 with TRBJ2-7; tentatively, D is TRBD1 (5 bases). The CDR3 runs 15 residues. Trimming removed 6 bases from V and 4 bases from J, with 19 bases in between. Germline V gives CDR1 MNHEY, CDR2 SMNVEV (reference sequence). The DNA for the CDR3 is TGTGCCAGCAGGGAAAGTGGCAGGGCGGCGTACGAGCAGTACTTC. This translates into CASRESGRAAYEQYF.

This clonotype has just a few counts. V usage is TRBV7-2 and J usage is TRBJ2-1, with 8 positions matching TRBD2. From germline, CDR1 is SGHTA and CDR2 FQGNSA. V was clipped by 1 base and J by 4 bases; unmatched bases: 6. This CDR3 is built from 16 residues. The CDR3, as DNA: TGTGCCAGCAGCTTAGATAAGCGGGGGCCTTACAATGAGCAGTTCTTC. It codes for CASSLDKRGPYNEQFF.

This clonotype was counted at least ten times. The chain couples TRBV11-2 to TRBJ2-7, with D unclear. The length of the CDR3 is 15 residues. The V end was cut by 1 base, the J end by 1 base, with 11 bases between. Germline CDR1 and CDR2: SGHAT and FQNNGV. This CDR3 is CASSLVFSGSYEQYF. The CDR3 nucleotides are TGTGCCAGCAGCTTAGTTTTTTCTGGGTCCTACGAGCAGTACTTC.

This clonotype was observed a handful of times. The chain employs TRBV12-3 or TRBV12-4 and TRBJ1-6; a weak D match, TRBD1 (5 bases). The CDR3 consists of 16 residues. V was clipped by 6 bases and J by 9 bases, with 21 bases between them. CDR3 amino acids: CASRLTRDLRGSPLHF. The CDR3 DNA follows: TGTGCCAGCAGGTTAACCCGGGACTTGAGGGGTTCACCCCTCCACTTT.

The rearrangement links TRBV6-5 to TRBJ1-1; D call uncertain. The V gene's germline CDR1 is MNHEY and CDR2 SVGAGI. The CDR3 has 10 amino acids. Trimming stripped 7 bases from V and 5 bases from J, with 5 bases between. The CDR3 coding sequence is TGTGCCAGCATGGGGACTGAAGCTTTCTTT. Translated: CASMGTEAFF.

This clonotype appeared a few times. The chain recombines TRBV25-1 with TRBJ2-1; D ambiguous. The length of the CDR3 is 14 residues. V was trimmed by 3 bases and J by 8 bases, leaving 14 bases between them. The V gene's germline CDR1 is MGHDK and CDR2 SYGVNS. The CDR3 sequence is CASSDPQSWDEQFF. The DNA of the CDR3 is TGTGCCAGCAGTGACCCCCAGTCCTGGGATGAGCAGTTCTTC.

This clonotype was counted between two and nine times. The chain recombines TRBV24-1 with TRBJ2-7; D unresolved. Germline CDR1 and CDR2: KGHDR and SFDVKD. This CDR3 comprises 13 residues. V lost 5 bases and J lost 5, with 12 bases in between. CDR3 protein: CATSVGSANEQYF. The CDR3, as DNA: TGTGCCACCAGTGTCGGCTCCGCCAACGAGCAGTACTTC.

This clonotype was seen a handful of times. V gene TRBV19 combines with J gene TRBJ2-5; D uncertain. The germline V gene encodes CDR1 LNHDA and CDR2 SQIVND (reference sequence). Trimming removed 5 bases at V and 5 bases at J, with 15 bases between. This CDR3 is built from 14 residues. DNA of the CDR3: TGTGCCAGTAGTCTCTGGTCCCATGAGGAGACCCAGTACTTC. Its protein product is CASSLWSHEETQYF.

This clonotype was seen at least ten times. This chain joins TRBV12-3 or TRBV12-4 and TRBJ2-3; 13 nucleotides match TRBD2. This CDR3 has 16 residues. V shed 6 bases, J shed 4 bases, and the junction held 7 bases outside the gene matches. The CDR3 DNA sequence: TGTGCCAGCAGGTCGGGACTAGCGGGATTGGCAGATACGCAGTATTTT. This translates into CASRSGLAGLADTQYF.

This clonotype was seen at least ten times. V gene TRBV6-1 combines with J gene TRBJ2-5; TRBD1 agrees at 9 bases. With 6 bases clipped from V and 7 bases from J, the junction kept 12 bases outside the gene matches. The length of the CDR3 is 15 residues. CDR1 is MNHNS and CDR2 is SASEGT in the germline V gene. The CDR3, as DNA: TGTGCCAGCAGGCCGCCGGGACAGGGAATTGGGACCCAGTACTTC. It is translated as CASRPPGQGIGTQYF.

The V gene is TRBV28, the J gene TRBJ1-5; maybe TRBD1 (6 bases). The V end lost 2 bases, the J end lost 0 bases, and 11 bases lay between the germline ends. This CDR3 region has 16 residues. Per the germline V gene, CDR1 is MDHEN and CDR2 is SYDVKM. The CDR3 loop is CASSLEGQYSNQPQHF. The CDR3 nucleotides are TGTGCCAGCAGTTTAGAGGGACAATATAGCAATCAGCCCCAGCATTTT.

This clonotype came up many times. This chain links TRBV7-7 with TRBJ2-2, with 8 bases aligning to TRBD2. J lost 4 bases, V lost 6 bases, and 4 bases had no gene match. Germline lookup yields CDR1 SSHAT and CDR2 FNYEAQ (reference sequence). The CDR3 length is 14 residues. The DNA of the CDR3 is TGTGCCAGCAGACCGGGGACTAGCACCGGGGAGCTGTTTTTT. It encodes CASRPGTSTGELFF. The variable domain in full, completed from reference TRBV7-7 and TRBJ2-2, reads GAGVSQSPRYKVTKRGQDVTLRCDPISSHATLYWYQQALGQGPEFLTYFNYEAQPDKSGLPSDRFSAERPEGSISTLTIQRTEQRDSAMYRCASRPGTSTGELFFGEGSRLTVL.

The sample holds a few counts of this clonotype. The rearrangement links TRBV7-2 to TRBJ1-6; the D is unclear. The CDR3 length is 15 residues. V lost 4 bases, J lost 1 base, and 8 bases lay in between. Germline V gives CDR1 SGHTA, CDR2 FQGNSA. For the CDR3, the DNA is TGTGCCAGCAGCTCCATGGGGTCCTATAATTCACCCCTCCACTTT. This encodes CASSSMGSYNSPLHF.

This clonotype came up many times. This chain links TRBV7-2 with TRBJ1-4; 9 nucleotides line up with TRBD1. The junction had 7 bases not matched to a gene; V was cut back by 5 bases and J by 6 bases. The CDR3 spans 15 residues. The germline V gene has CDR1 SGHTA and CDR2 FQGNSA. CDR3: CASSPRTGVYEKLFF. The CDR3 DNA is TGTGCCAGCAGCCCCCGGACAGGGGTTTATGAAAAACTGTTTTTT. Full variable domain (missing parts from reference TRBV7-2 and TRBJ1-4): GAGVSQSPSNKVTEKGKDVELRCDPISGHTALYWYRQSLGQGLEFLIYFQGNSAPDKSGLPSDRFSAERTGGSVSTLTIQRTQQEDSAVYLCASSPRTGVYEKLFFGSGTQLSVL.

The rearrangement links TRBV20-1 to TRBJ2-1; 9 positions match TRBD1. Germline V lookup: CDR1 DFQATT, CDR2 SNEGSKA (reference sequence). V gave up 6 bases and J gave up 7 bases; unmatched junction bases: 16. The CDR3 is made up of 16 amino acids. This CDR3 is CSAPATGQGSGNEQFF. The CDR3 DNA follows: TGCAGTGCCCCCGCGACGGGACAGGGATCGGGGAATGAGCAGTTCTTC.

In its sample, this clonotype was seen many times. The rearrangement links TRBV7-2 to TRBJ1-1; D gene unclear. This CDR3 comprises 16 residues. V was cut by 1 base and J by 4 bases, with 16 bases left in between. Germline CDR1 and CDR2: SGHTA and FQGNSA. The CDR3 DNA follows: TGTGCCAGCAGCTTAGGGGTCAGCCCTTGGGGCACTGAAGCTTTCTTT. Amino acid sequence: CASSLGVSPWGTEAFF.

This clonotype showed up just a few times. This chain joins TRBV19 and TRBJ2-7; TRBD2 aligns across 7 bases. Looked up from germline, CDR1 is LNHDA and CDR2 is SQIVND (reference sequence). CDR3 length equals 17 residues. V was clipped by 4 bases and J by 3 bases; unmatched bases: 15. As DNA, the CDR3 is TGTGCCAGTAGTAGTATTGTCAGCGGGGTGCCTCTCTACGAGCAGTACTTC. Its protein product is CASSSIVSGVPLYEQYF.

This clonotype occurred many times. This rearrangement joins TRBV7-2 to TRBJ2-1, with D hard to call. Germline CDR1 reads SGHTA; CDR2 reads FQGNSA. Trimming removed 3 bases at V and 6 bases at J, with 9 bases between. This CDR3 comprises 13 residues. Here the CDR3 reads CASSFKTSNEQFF. CDR3 in DNA: TGTGCCAGCAGCTTTAAAACCTCCAATGAGCAGTTCTTC.

CDR3: CASSPGNNEQFF. In nucleotides, the CDR3 is TGTGCCAGCAGTCCCGGGAACAATGAGCAGTTCTTC. The chain employs TRBV12-3 or TRBV12-4 and TRBJ2-1, with a possible D match to TRBD2 (5 bases). CDR3 length: 12 residues. V lost 5 bases, J lost 5 bases, and 7 bases lay in between.

For this clonotype: Given a much more abundant clone one base away, this may be a read error. The chain carries TRBV4-2 and TRBJ2-5; 7 positions agree with TRBD2. V lost 4 bases to trimming and J lost 4 bases; unmatched junction nucleotides: 21. The CDR3 is made up of 19 amino acids. Germline V CDR1 and CDR2: LGHNA, YNFKEQ. The CDR3 DNA follows: TGTGCCAGCAGCCGAGCGCCTGGCGAGGCAGGGAGGGTACGAGAGACCCAGTACTTC. Amino acid sequence: CASSRAPGEAGRVRETQYF.

This chain uses TRBV5-1 with TRBJ2-1, with TRBD2 as a possible D gene (6 bases). Deletions cut 5 bases from V and 6 bases from J, with 12 bases between. The CDR3 runs 13 residues. Germline loops: CDR1 SGHRS, CDR2 YFSETQ. The chain's CDR3 is CASRGGGINEQFF. The DNA of the CDR3 is TGCGCCAGCAGGGGGGGTGGCATCAATGAGCAGTTCTTC.

In this sample, this clonotype turned up a few times. The V and J genes are TRBV20-1 and TRBJ2-5, with D possibly being TRBD1 (6 bases). The V end was cut by 4 bases, the J end by 7 bases, with 13 bases between. The CDR3 consists of 12 residues. Germline-derived CDR1 and CDR2 are DFQATT and SNEGSKA (reference sequence). This CDR3 is CSANRVEGTQYF. CDR3 sequence (DNA): TGCAGTGCTAACAGGGTCGAGGGGACCCAGTACTTC.

This chain connects TRBV4-1 to TRBJ2-2; TRBD2 matches 12 bases. Germline CDR1 and CDR2: MGHRA and YSYEKL. This CDR3 region has 16 residues. V shed 2 bases, J shed 6 bases, and the junction held 4 bases outside the gene matches. The CDR3 protein is CASSQWTSGTSGELFF. The CDR3 DNA is TGCGCCAGCAGCCAATGGACTAGCGGGACATCCGGGGAGCTGTTTTTT.